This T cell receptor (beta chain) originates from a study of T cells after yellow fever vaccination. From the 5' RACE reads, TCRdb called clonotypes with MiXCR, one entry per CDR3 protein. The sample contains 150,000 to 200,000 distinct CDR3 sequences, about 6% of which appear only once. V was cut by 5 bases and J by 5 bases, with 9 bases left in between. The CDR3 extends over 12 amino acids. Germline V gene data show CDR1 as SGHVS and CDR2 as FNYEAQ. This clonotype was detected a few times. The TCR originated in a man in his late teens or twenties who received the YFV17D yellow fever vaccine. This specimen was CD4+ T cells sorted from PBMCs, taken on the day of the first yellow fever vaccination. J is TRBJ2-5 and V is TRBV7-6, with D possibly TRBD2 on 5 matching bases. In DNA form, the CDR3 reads TGTGCCAGCAGCAAGCGAGGGGAGACCCAGTACTTC. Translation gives CASSKRGETQYF. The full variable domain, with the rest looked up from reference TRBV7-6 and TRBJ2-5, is GAGVSQSPRYKVTKRGQDVALRCDPISGHVSLYWYRQALGQGPEFLTYFNYEAQQDKSGLPNDRFSAERPEGSISTLTIQRTEQRDSAMYRCASSKRGETQYFGPGTRLLVL.